This T cell receptor (beta chain) was sequenced during a study of T cells in Graves' hyperthyroidism and ophthalmopathy. At the level of the study: Staff took peripheral blood when the initial diagnosis was made, before any treatment began. Broader study findings: Prediction of ophthalmopathy progression came a median 6.5 months pre-onset.

At least ten counts were recorded for this clonotype. Antigen specificity is unknown. Per germline, CDR1 ENHRY and CDR2 SYGVKD. The V and J ends lost 7 bases and 2 bases respectively, with 11 bases between them. The CDR3 length is 13 residues. Initially, at the first diagnosis of hyperthyroidism and before any ophthalmopathy symptoms, blood was sampled. The CDR3 regions of TCR beta were amplified from RNA transcripts. First-round RT-PCR with HTBI primers amplified the TCR CDR3 region. A single record per CDR3 protein comes from TCRdb applying MiXCR to the multiplex PCR reads. The sample includes fewer than 650,000 distinct CDR3 sequences, around 13% seen only once; the top ten take more than 4.5%.

The sample comprised blood. This chain links TRBV10-3 with TRBJ2-5; D ambiguous. The source of this sequence is a woman aged 30 to 39 with Graves' hyperthyroidism that later progressed to Graves' ophthalmopathy. The CDR3 DNA sequence: TGTGCCATCACGCCTGGATTTCAAGAGACCCAGTACTTC. It codes for CAITPGFQETQYF.